These 29 T cell receptor beta chains were sequenced from one sample in a study of blood T cells in healthy people across ages. PCR was performed a second time for about 7 to 11 cycles using a sample-barcoded 5' primer and a J-beta primer mix. One entry per CDR3 protein, called by TCRdb with MiXCR from the 5' RACE reads. This table holds approximately 960,000 distinct CDR3 sequences, 29% found once. A further study also used this sample, focusing on T cells of mothers and their children.

The material sequenced was blood. The receptors were gathered from a woman aged 40 to 50 in good health.

This clonotype has only a few counts. The chain couples TRBV20-1 to TRBJ2-1, with D possibly being TRBD2 (5 bases). The CDR3 has 14 residues. V dropped 1 base and J dropped 6 bases, with 13 bases sitting between them. Germline V gives CDR1 DFQATT, CDR2 SNEGSKA (reference sequence). As DNA, the CDR3 is TGCAGTGCTAGAGGTGAGACTACCTCCAATGAGCAGTTCTTC. It codes for CSARGETTSNEQFF.

This clonotype appeared many times. This chain uses TRBV9 with TRBJ2-7; the D is unclear. The CDR3 totals 12 residues. V dropped 3 bases and J dropped 6 bases, with 10 bases sitting between them. Germline V gene sequence: CDR1 SGDLS, CDR2 YYNGEE. The CDR3 is CASSADFIEQYF. CDR3 sequence (DNA): TGTGCCAGCAGCGCAGACTTCATCGAGCAGTACTTC.

The chain recombines TRBV2 with TRBJ2-3, with 13 bases matching TRBD2. The CDR3 runs to 17 residues. Looked up from germline, CDR1 is SNHLY and CDR2 is FYNNEI. V was clipped by 4 bases and J by 3 bases; unmatched bases: 7. The CDR3 loop is CASSARTSGGRTDTQYF. Written as DNA, the CDR3 is TGTGCCAGCAGTGCTCGGACTAGCGGGGGACGTACAGATACGCAGTATTTT.

This clonotype was found many times. The chain carries TRBV5-1 and TRBJ2-5; tentative D call: TRBD2 (5 bases). Germline CDR1 reads SGHRS; CDR2 reads YFSETQ. CDR3 length: 12 residues. The V gene lost 6 bases and the J gene lost 4 bases, with 10 bases spanning the gap. CDR3 loop: CASTAEGETQYF. CDR3 in DNA: TGCGCCAGCACCGCAGAGGGAGAGACCCAGTACTTC.

This clonotype has a count of ten or more. The chain couples TRBV7-2 to TRBJ2-7, with D tentatively TRBD1 (6 bases). The V gene lost 0 bases and the J gene lost 1 base, with 10 bases spanning the gap. Germline values: CDR1 SGHTA, CDR2 FQGNSA. This CDR3 region has 15 residues. CDR3 protein: CASSLAWDTSYEQYF. DNA for the CDR3: TGTGCCAGCAGCTTAGCCTGGGACACTTCCTACGAGCAGTACTTC.

This clonotype has a handful of counts. The chain couples TRBV28 to TRBJ1-5; D uncertain. Germline assignment: CDR1 MDHEN and CDR2 SYDVKM. This CDR3 is built from 14 residues. V lost 1 base, J lost 4 bases, and 8 bases lay in between. Here the CDR3 reads CASSLFRGNQPQHF. In nucleotides, the CDR3 is TGTGCCAGCAGTTTATTTCGCGGGAATCAGCCCCAGCATTTT.

In this sample, this clonotype turned up a few times. The chain carries TRBV24-1 and TRBJ2-1; maybe TRBD2 (6 bases). CDR1 is KGHDR, CDR2 SFDVKD, per germline. This CDR3 has 11 amino acids. V was shortened by 6 bases and J by 7 bases, with 6 bases between the two germline ends. CDR3: CATSRGNEQFF. CDR3 DNA sequence: TGTGCCACCAGTCGGGGGAATGAGCAGTTCTTC.

The chain joins TRBV20-1 to TRBJ1-1, with D hard to call. The CDR3 has 14 amino acids. V was shortened by 0 bases and J by 7 bases, with 15 bases between the two germline ends. Germline CDR1 and CDR2: DFQATT and SNEGSKA (reference sequence). CDR3 DNA: TGCAGTGCTAGAGATCTTGAAGGGCTGGTTGAAGCTTTCTTT. It codes for CSARDLEGLVEAFF.

This clonotype was recorded a few times. V and J are TRBV20-1 and TRBJ2-7, with D possibly being TRBD1 (6 bases). Germline CDR1 and CDR2: DFQATT and SNEGSKA (reference sequence). The CDR3 runs to 14 residues. The V and J ends lost 5 bases and 5 bases respectively, with 19 bases between them. CDR3 nucleotides: TGCAGTGCTGTAATCAGGGGAAGGCGTGACGAGCAGTACTTC. This encodes CSAVIRGRRDEQYF.

V and J are TRBV20-1 and TRBJ2-4; perhaps D is TRBD1 or TRBD2 (5 bases each). The J call is doubtful: the DNA matches TRBJ2-7 better. Looked up from germline, CDR1 is DFQATT and CDR2 is SNEGSKA (reference sequence). The CDR3 extends over 14 amino acids. Written as DNA, the CDR3 is TGCAGTGCTAGTGACCCGTGGGGGAGCTACGAGCAGTACTTC. This encodes CSASDPWGSYEQYF.

This clonotype was detected ten times or more. In nucleotides, the CDR3 is TGTGCCAGCAGTTTAGGGACAGGGTCCCTCTACGAGCAGTACTTC. Residues: CASSLGTGSLYEQYF. This sequence joins TRBV7-3 and TRBJ2-7, with 9 bases that match TRBD1. The germline gives CDR1 SGHTA, CDR2 FQGTGA. CDR3 size: 15 residues. V shed 6 bases, J shed 3 bases, and the junction held 9 bases outside the gene matches.

This clonotype was recorded at least ten times. This sequence joins TRBV7-2 and TRBJ2-5, with D possibly matching TRBD1 (5 bases). The CDR3 has 15 amino acids. Germline CDR1 reads SGHTA; CDR2 reads FQGNSA. V shed 0 bases and J shed 5 bases, with 13 bases lying between them. The CDR3 DNA follows: TGTGCCAGCAGCTTAGCCCGACAGTCTCGGGAGACCCAGTACTTC. Protein product: CASSLARQSRETQYF.

V gene TRBV16 combines with J gene TRBJ1-2; 9 positions match TRBD1. The ends lost 4 bases at V and 7 bases at J; junction bases unmatched: 7. CDR1 KGHSY and CDR2 FQNENV come from the germline V gene. The CDR3 runs 14 residues. DNA of the CDR3: TGTGCCAGCAGCCCGGACAGGGGAATCGGTGGCTACACCTTC. Its protein is CASSPDRGIGGYTF.

The chain uses TRBV25-1 and TRBJ2-2, with 8 positions matching TRBD2. V was pared by 6 bases and J by 2 bases, with 11 bases of the junction left unmatched. In germline, CDR1 is MGHDK, CDR2 SYGVNS. The CDR3 consists of 17 residues. This CDR3 reads CASRQSGAGGNTGELFF. CDR3 nucleotide sequence: TGTGCCAGCAGACAATCCGGGGCGGGGGGTAACACCGGGGAGCTGTTTTTT.

This clonotype has a handful of counts. The chain uses TRBV7-2 and TRBJ1-1, with 8 bases lining up with TRBD1. The germline gives CDR1 SGHTA, CDR2 FQGNSA. V lost 5 bases and J lost 5; bases outside the gene matches: 7. This CDR3 region has 14 residues. In nucleotides, the CDR3 is TGTGCCAGCAGCCAGTTTACAGGGGGAACTGAAGCTTTCTTT. Residues: CASSQFTGGTEAFF.

This clonotype was seen a single time. Just one base apart from a much larger clone, this may be a read error. The CDR3 nucleotides read TGTGCCAGCAGCCACCGGTTCAACGAGCAGTTCTTC. It yields the protein CASSHRFNEQFF. The chain couples TRBV3-1 to TRBJ2-1, with no clear D. The CDR3 contains 12 residues. V lost 3 bases and J lost 10, with 10 bases in between. The germline V gene has CDR1 LGHDT and CDR2 YNNKEL (reference sequence).

The sample holds a few counts of this clonotype. This chain connects TRBV7-2 to TRBJ1-6, with D possibly being TRBD1 (6 bases). V was trimmed by 5 bases and J by 7 bases, leaving 12 bases between them. The CDR3 is made up of 14 amino acids. Germline V gives CDR1 SGHTA, CDR2 FQGNSA. The CDR3 loop reads CASSLPGQNSPLHF. In nucleotides, the CDR3 is TGTGCCAGCAGCCTCCCGGGACAAAATTCACCCCTCCACTTT.

This clonotype was observed at least ten times. V is TRBV20-1 and J is TRBJ2-7; 11 bases match TRBD2. CDR3 length equals 16 residues. CDR1 and CDR2 (germline): DFQATT, SNEGSKA (reference sequence). V gave up 0 bases and J gave up 4 bases; unmatched junction bases: 8. CDR3 region: CSARDLVLAGVYEQYF. CDR3 nucleotide sequence: TGCAGTGCTAGAGATCTAGTACTAGCGGGGGTATACGAGCAGTACTTC.

A few counts support this clonotype. The chain has TRBV6-5 and TRBJ2-5; 9 bases are shared with TRBD2. Germline values: CDR1 MNHEY, CDR2 SVGAGI. Trimming removed 4 bases from V and 4 bases from J; junction bases left unmatched: 10. The CDR3 runs 16 residues. CDR3 amino acids: CASSSYPAGGGETQYF. CDR3 DNA sequence: TGTGCCAGCAGTTCTTATCCAGCGGGGGGTGGAGAGACCCAGTACTTC.

In its sample, this clonotype was seen a few times. This chain connects TRBV12-3 or TRBV12-4 to TRBJ2-1, with unresolved D. CDR3 size: 14 residues. Trimming removed 1 base at V and 2 bases at J, with 6 bases between. CDR3 sequence: CASSLDFPYNEQFF. CDR3 nucleotides: TGTGCCAGCAGTTTAGATTTCCCCTACAATGAGCAGTTCTTC.

The genes are TRBV24-1 and TRBJ1-5; D unresolved. Trimming removed 12 bases from V and 12 bases from J, with 8 bases in between. This CDR3 region has 8 residues. Germline assignment: CDR1 KGHDR and CDR2 SFDVKD. The CDR3 reads CAPQGQHF. For the CDR3, the DNA is TGTGCCCCCCAAGGCCAGCATTTT.

V is TRBV5-1 and J is TRBJ2-7; 14 bases align to TRBD2. CDR3 length equals 20 residues. Germline CDR1 and CDR2: SGHRS and YFSETQ. With V trimmed by 3 bases and J by 3 bases, 17 bases remained unmatched. The CDR3 sequence: CASSSTSTSGREGYFYEQYF. The DNA for the CDR3 is TGCGCCAGCAGCTCGACCTCGACTAGCGGGAGGGAAGGATACTTCTACGAGCAGTACTTC.

This clonotype was found a few times. The CDR3 spells CATRRTASYEQYF. Here the CDR3 DNA reads TGTGCCACCCGGAGGACAGCCTCCTACGAGCAGTACTTC. This chain joins TRBV21-1 and TRBJ2-7; TRBD1, as called in the table, went unchecked against the DNA. TRBV21-1 is shown as a pseudogene. CDR3 length: 13 residues.

This clonotype was recorded many times. Here the CDR3 DNA reads TGCAGCGTTGAAGAATCCCCCCGGACAGGGGCCAACGTCCTGACTTTC. This codes for CSVEESPRTGANVLTF. The V gene is TRBV29-1, the J gene TRBJ2-6, with D possibly being TRBD1 (5 bases). The germline V and J ends were trimmed by 0 bases and 4 bases, with 13 bases remaining between them. The CDR3 extends over 16 amino acids. CDR1 is SQVTM and CDR2 is ANQGSEA in the germline V gene.

Only a few counts were recorded for this clonotype. J is TRBJ1-1 and V is TRBV29-1; D perhaps matches TRBD1 (6 bases). Germline V lookup: CDR1 SQVTM, CDR2 ANQGSEA. This CDR3 is 13 amino acids long. V gave up 5 bases and J gave up 5 bases, with 15 bases separating them. The CDR3 protein is CSVRPGGGTEAFF. CDR3 coding DNA: TGCAGCGTTCGGCCGGGAGGGGGGACTGAAGCTTTCTTT.

This clonotype has only a few counts. The chain employs TRBV20-1 and TRBJ2-7, with D possibly matching TRBD2 (7 bases). V dropped 8 bases and J dropped 6 bases, with 20 bases sitting between them. Germline values: CDR1 DFQATT, CDR2 SNEGSKA (reference sequence). CDR3 length equals 13 residues. CDR3 residues: CSTNREGGSEQYF. CDR3 nucleotide sequence: TGCAGTACGAACAGGGAGGGGGGGTCCGAGCAGTACTTC.

In this sample, this clonotype turned up a few times. The chain carries TRBV2 and TRBJ2-1; D may be TRBD1 (7 bases). The CDR3 consists of 13 residues. Germline V gives CDR1 SNHLY, CDR2 FYNNEI. The germline V and J ends were trimmed by 8 bases and 4 bases, with 12 bases remaining between them. The CDR3 DNA follows: TGTGCCAGCCGGAGGGGGCAATACAATGAGCAGTTCTTC. Amino acid sequence: CASRRGQYNEQFF.

As concerns this clonotype: A much larger clonotype is one base distant, so this may be a read error. The chain is built from TRBV7-2 and TRBJ2-1; D is undetermined. This CDR3 is 11 amino acids long. CDR1 is SGHTA and CDR2 is FQGNSA in the germline V gene. CDR3 DNA sequence: TGTGCCAGCAGCTTAGCGGTCCCAAGGGTCTTC. Protein sequence: CASSLAVPRVF.

There are many counts of this clonotype. The chain combines TRBV11-2 with TRBJ2-1; the D gene could be TRBD1 or TRBD2 (5 bases each). Germline V gene sequence: CDR1 SGHAT, CDR2 FQNNGV. Trimming shortened V by 2 bases and J by 10 bases, and 12 bases separated the two germline ends. This CDR3 spans 13 amino acids. CDR3 nucleotides: TGTGCCAGCAGCTTACTCCGGGGCGGGGAGCAGTTCTTC. Its protein product is CASSLLRGGEQFF.